This T cell receptor (beta chain) is from a study of human T cells and chemical hapten exposure. Study-level points and caveats: Donor immune responses may differ from healthy people's, since all donors had alopecia. It was expanded TCRs that formed significantly more large CDR3 similarity clusters than controls did.

The CDR3 loop spans 17 amino acids. Germline V gives CDR1 SNHLY, CDR2 FYNNEI. Losses at the gene ends were 6 bases for V and 7 bases for J; bases not matched to a gene: 18. Via MiXCR, TCRdb re-called the RACE reads, giving one row per CDR3 protein. The table includes 240,000 or so distinct CDR3 sequences, 7.5% to 10% detected once. The time point here: pre-sensitization, week 0. Treatment noted: therapeutic diphenylcyclopropenone sensitization with weekly scalp DPC. Worth noting for this clonotype: Its cognate antigen is unknown.

The J gene is TRBJ1-2, the V gene TRBV2; 9 bases fit TRBD1. The source of this sequence is a woman aged 35 to 49 with alopecia areata. Some clones in this sample may be carry-over from other donors' samples. The sample consisted of whole blood, taken in connection with sensitization to the hapten diphenylcyclopropenone (DPC). CDR3: CASRALGQGIPARGYTF. CDR3 coding DNA: TGTGCCAGCAGGGCCTTAGGACAGGGGATCCCTGCCCGTGGCTACACCTTC.